The source of this T cell receptor beta chain is a study of CD8+ T cells in alopecia areata. RNA was extracted and reverse transcribed into cDNA as the sequencing template. TCRdb's table, derived via immunoSEQ multiplex PCR, lists solely in-frame clones and lacks some. The repertoire holds approximately 300,000 clones, with 55% to 75% as singletons. Treatment: oral pan-JAK inhibitor, 5-10 mg twice daily. The table lists this clone with a count of one. A junction end diverges from the germline sequence, so it may reflect a read error. Here the sequenced sample was CD4+ T cells sorted from blood, taken at week 24, from a patient treated with tofacitinib. The sequence was obtained from a human donor with alopecia areata.

The DNA for the CDR3 is TGTGCCAGTAGGATAGGGGACAATCAGCCCCAGCATTTT. Translation: CASRIGDNQPQHF. J is TRBJ1-5 and V is TRBV19; TRBD1 might be the D (5 bases). This CDR3 is built from 13 residues. CDR1 and CDR2 (germline): LNHDA, SQIVND (reference sequence).